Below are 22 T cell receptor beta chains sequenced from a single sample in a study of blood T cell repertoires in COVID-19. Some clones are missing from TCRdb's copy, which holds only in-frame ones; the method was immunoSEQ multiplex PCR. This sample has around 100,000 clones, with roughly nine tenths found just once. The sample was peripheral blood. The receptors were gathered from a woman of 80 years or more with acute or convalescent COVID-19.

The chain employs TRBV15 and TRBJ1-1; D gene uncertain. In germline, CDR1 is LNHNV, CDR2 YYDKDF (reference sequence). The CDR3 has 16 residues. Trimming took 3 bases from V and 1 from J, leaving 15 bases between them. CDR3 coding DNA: TGTGCCACCAGCAGGGTCTCACTTACAGAGAACACTGAAGCTTTCTTT. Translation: CATSRVSLTENTEAFF.

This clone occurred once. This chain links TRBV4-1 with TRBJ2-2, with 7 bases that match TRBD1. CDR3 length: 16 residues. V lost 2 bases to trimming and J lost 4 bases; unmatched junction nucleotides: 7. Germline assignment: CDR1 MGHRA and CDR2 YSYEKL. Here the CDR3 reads CASSQLDRAITGELFF. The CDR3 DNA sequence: TGCGCCAGCAGCCAACTAGACAGGGCGATCACCGGGGAGCTGTTTTTT.

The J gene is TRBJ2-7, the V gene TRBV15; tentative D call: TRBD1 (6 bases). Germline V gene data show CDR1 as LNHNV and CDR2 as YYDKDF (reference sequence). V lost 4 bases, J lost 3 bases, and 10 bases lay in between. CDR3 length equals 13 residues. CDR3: CATSKGQSYEQYF. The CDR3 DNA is TGTGCCACCAGCAAAGGACAGAGCTACGAGCAGTACTTC.

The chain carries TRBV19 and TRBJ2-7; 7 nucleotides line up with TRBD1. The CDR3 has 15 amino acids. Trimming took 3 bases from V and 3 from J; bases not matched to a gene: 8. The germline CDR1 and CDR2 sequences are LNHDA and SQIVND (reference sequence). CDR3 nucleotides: TGTGCCAGTAGTATCGTTGGGACAGACTTCTACGAGCAGTACTTC. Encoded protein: CASSIVGTDFYEQYF.

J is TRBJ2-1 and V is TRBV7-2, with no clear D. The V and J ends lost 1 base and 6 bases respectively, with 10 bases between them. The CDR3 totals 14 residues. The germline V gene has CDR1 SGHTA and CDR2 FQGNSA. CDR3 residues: CASSLDVTRNEQFF. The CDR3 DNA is TGTGCCAGCAGCTTAGACGTGACACGCAATGAGCAGTTCTTC. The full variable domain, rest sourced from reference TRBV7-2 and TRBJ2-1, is GAGVSQSPSNKVTEKGKDVELRCDPISGHTALYWYRQSLGQGLEFLIYFQGNSAPDKSGLPSDRFSAERTGGSVSTLTIQRTQQEDSAVYLCASSLDVTRNEQFFGPGTRLTVL.

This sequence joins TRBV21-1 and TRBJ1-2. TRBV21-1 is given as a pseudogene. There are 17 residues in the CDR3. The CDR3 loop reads CASSNPPWRFSNYGYTF. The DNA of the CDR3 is TGTGCCAGCAGCAACCCGCCGTGGAGGTTCAGTAACTATGGCTACACCTTC.

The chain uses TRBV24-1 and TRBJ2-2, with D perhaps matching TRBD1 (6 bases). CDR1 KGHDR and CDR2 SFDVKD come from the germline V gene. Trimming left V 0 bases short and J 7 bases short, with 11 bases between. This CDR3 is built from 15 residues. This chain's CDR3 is CATSDLQGMGGELFF. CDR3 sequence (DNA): TGTGCCACCAGTGATTTGCAGGGGATGGGCGGGGAGCTGTTTTTT.

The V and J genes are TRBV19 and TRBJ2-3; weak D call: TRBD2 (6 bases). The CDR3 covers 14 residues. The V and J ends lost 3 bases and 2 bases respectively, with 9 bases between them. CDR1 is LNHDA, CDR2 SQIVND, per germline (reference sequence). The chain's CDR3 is CASSIQGLTDTQYF. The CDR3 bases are TGTGCCAGTAGTATCCAGGGACTCACAGATACGCAGTATTTT.

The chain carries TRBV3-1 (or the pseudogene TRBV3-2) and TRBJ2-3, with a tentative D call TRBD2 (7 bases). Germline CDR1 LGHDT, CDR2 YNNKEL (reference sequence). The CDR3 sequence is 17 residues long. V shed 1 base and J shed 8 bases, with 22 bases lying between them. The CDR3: CASSQGYGGLLQGTQYF. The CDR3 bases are TGTGCCAGCAGCCAAGGGTACGGGGGGCTCCTACAAGGTACGCAGTATTTT.

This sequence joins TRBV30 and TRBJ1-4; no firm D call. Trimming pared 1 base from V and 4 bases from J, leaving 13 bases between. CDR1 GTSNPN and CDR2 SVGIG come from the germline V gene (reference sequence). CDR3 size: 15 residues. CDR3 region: CAWSAQQNINEKLFF. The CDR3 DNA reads TGTGCCTGGAGTGCCCAACAGAACATTAATGAAAAACTGTTTTTT.

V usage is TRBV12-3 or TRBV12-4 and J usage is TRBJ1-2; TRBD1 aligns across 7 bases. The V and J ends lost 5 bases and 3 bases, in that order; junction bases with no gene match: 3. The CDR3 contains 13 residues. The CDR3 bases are TGTGCCAGCAGTAAACAGGGGCACTATGGCTACACCTTC. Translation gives CASSKQGHYGYTF.

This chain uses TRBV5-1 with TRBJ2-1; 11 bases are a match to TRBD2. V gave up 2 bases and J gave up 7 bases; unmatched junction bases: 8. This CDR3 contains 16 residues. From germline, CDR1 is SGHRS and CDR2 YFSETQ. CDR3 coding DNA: TGCGCCAGCAGCTTCATGCTAGCGGGGGGAGGGAATGAGCAGTTCTTC. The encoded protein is CASSFMLAGGGNEQFF.

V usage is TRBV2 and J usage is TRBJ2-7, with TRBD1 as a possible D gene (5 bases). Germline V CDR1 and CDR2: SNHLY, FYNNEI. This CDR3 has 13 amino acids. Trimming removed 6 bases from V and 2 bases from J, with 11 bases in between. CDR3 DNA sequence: TGTGCCAGCAGCAAGGACACCGCCTACGAGCAGTACTTC. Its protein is CASSKDTAYEQYF. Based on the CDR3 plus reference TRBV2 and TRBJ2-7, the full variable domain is EPEVTQTPSHQVTQMGQEVILRCVPISNHLYFYWYRQILGQKVEFLVSFYNNEISEKSEIFDDQFSVERPDGSNFTLKIRSTKLEDSAMYFCASSKDTAYEQYFGPGTRLTVT.

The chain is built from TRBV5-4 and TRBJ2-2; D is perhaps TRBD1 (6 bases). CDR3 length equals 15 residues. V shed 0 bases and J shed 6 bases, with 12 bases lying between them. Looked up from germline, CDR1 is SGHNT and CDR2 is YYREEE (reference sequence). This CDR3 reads CASSLAQTGSGELFF. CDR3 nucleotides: TGTGCCAGCAGCTTGGCCCAGACAGGCTCCGGGGAGCTGTTTTTT.

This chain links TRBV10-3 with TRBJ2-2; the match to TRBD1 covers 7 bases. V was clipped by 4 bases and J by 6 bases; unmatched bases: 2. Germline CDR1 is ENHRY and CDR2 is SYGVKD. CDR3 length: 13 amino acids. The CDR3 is CAISGQGAGELFF. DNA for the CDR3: TGTGCCATCAGTGGACAGGGTGCCGGGGAGCTGTTTTTT.

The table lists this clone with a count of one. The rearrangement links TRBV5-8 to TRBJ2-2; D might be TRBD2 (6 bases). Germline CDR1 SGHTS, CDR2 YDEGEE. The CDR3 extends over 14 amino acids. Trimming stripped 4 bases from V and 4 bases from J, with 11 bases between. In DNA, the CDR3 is TGTGCCAGCAGCCGGGGGTACATCACCGGGGAGCTGTTTTTT. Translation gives CASSRGYITGELFF.

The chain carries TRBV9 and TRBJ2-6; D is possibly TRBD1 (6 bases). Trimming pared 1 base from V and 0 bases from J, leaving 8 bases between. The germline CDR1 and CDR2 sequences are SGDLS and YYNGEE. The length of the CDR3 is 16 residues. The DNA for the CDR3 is TGTGCCAGCAGCGTAACAGGGAGCTCTGGGGCCAACGTCCTGACTTTC. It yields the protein CASSVTGSSGANVLTF.

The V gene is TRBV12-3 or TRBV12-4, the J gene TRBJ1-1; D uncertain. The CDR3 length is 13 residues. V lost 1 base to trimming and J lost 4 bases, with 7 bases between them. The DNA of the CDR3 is TGTGCCAGCAGTTTAGGCGGCATCACTGAAGCTTTCTTT. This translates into CASSLGGITEAFF.

The DNA of the CDR3 is TGCGCCAGCAGCCAGGCACGGGCGCGGGTGTTCCACAATGAGCAGTTCTTC. The encoded protein is CASSQARARVFHNEQFF. The V call is TRBV4-1, the J call TRBJ2-1, with a weak D call TRBD2 (5 bases). This CDR3 has 17 amino acids. With 3 bases removed from V and 5 bases from J, the gap between germline ends came to 20 bases. The germline gives CDR1 MGHRA, CDR2 YSYEKL.

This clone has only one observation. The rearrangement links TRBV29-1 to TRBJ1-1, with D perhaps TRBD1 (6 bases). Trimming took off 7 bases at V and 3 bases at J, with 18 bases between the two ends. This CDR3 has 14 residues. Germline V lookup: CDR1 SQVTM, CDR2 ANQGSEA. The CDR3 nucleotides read TGCAGCGCTCACCCGGACAGAAGGGACACTGAAGCTTTCTTT. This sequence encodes CSAHPDRRDTEAFF.

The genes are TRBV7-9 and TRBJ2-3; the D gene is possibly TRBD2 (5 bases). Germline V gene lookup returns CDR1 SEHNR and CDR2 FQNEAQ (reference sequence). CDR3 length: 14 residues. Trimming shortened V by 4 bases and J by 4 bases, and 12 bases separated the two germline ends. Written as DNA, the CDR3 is TGTGCCAGCAGCTCCACTAGAAGAGCAGATACGCAGTATTTT. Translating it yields CASSSTRRADTQYF.

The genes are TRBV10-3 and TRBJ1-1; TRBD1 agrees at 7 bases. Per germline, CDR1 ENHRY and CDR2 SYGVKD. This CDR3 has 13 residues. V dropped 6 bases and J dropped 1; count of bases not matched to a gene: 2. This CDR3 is CAIRGQQNTEAFF. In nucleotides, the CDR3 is TGTGCCATCAGGGGACAGCAGAACACTGAAGCTTTCTTT.